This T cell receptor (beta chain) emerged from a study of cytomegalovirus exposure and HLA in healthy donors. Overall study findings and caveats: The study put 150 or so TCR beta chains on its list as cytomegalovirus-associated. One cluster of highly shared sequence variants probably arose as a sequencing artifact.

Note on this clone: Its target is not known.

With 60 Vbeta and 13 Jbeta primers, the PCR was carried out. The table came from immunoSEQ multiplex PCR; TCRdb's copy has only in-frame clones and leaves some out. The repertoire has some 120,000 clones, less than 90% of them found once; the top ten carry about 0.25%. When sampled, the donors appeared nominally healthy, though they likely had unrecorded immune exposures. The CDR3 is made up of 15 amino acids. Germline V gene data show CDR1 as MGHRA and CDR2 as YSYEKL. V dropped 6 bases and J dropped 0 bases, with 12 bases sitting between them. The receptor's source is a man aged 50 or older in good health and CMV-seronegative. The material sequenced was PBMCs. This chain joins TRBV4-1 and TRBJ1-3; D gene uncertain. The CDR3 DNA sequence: TGCGCCAGCAGTCCCAGTTTTCCCTCTGGAAACACCATATATTTT. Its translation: CASSPSFPSGNTIYF.